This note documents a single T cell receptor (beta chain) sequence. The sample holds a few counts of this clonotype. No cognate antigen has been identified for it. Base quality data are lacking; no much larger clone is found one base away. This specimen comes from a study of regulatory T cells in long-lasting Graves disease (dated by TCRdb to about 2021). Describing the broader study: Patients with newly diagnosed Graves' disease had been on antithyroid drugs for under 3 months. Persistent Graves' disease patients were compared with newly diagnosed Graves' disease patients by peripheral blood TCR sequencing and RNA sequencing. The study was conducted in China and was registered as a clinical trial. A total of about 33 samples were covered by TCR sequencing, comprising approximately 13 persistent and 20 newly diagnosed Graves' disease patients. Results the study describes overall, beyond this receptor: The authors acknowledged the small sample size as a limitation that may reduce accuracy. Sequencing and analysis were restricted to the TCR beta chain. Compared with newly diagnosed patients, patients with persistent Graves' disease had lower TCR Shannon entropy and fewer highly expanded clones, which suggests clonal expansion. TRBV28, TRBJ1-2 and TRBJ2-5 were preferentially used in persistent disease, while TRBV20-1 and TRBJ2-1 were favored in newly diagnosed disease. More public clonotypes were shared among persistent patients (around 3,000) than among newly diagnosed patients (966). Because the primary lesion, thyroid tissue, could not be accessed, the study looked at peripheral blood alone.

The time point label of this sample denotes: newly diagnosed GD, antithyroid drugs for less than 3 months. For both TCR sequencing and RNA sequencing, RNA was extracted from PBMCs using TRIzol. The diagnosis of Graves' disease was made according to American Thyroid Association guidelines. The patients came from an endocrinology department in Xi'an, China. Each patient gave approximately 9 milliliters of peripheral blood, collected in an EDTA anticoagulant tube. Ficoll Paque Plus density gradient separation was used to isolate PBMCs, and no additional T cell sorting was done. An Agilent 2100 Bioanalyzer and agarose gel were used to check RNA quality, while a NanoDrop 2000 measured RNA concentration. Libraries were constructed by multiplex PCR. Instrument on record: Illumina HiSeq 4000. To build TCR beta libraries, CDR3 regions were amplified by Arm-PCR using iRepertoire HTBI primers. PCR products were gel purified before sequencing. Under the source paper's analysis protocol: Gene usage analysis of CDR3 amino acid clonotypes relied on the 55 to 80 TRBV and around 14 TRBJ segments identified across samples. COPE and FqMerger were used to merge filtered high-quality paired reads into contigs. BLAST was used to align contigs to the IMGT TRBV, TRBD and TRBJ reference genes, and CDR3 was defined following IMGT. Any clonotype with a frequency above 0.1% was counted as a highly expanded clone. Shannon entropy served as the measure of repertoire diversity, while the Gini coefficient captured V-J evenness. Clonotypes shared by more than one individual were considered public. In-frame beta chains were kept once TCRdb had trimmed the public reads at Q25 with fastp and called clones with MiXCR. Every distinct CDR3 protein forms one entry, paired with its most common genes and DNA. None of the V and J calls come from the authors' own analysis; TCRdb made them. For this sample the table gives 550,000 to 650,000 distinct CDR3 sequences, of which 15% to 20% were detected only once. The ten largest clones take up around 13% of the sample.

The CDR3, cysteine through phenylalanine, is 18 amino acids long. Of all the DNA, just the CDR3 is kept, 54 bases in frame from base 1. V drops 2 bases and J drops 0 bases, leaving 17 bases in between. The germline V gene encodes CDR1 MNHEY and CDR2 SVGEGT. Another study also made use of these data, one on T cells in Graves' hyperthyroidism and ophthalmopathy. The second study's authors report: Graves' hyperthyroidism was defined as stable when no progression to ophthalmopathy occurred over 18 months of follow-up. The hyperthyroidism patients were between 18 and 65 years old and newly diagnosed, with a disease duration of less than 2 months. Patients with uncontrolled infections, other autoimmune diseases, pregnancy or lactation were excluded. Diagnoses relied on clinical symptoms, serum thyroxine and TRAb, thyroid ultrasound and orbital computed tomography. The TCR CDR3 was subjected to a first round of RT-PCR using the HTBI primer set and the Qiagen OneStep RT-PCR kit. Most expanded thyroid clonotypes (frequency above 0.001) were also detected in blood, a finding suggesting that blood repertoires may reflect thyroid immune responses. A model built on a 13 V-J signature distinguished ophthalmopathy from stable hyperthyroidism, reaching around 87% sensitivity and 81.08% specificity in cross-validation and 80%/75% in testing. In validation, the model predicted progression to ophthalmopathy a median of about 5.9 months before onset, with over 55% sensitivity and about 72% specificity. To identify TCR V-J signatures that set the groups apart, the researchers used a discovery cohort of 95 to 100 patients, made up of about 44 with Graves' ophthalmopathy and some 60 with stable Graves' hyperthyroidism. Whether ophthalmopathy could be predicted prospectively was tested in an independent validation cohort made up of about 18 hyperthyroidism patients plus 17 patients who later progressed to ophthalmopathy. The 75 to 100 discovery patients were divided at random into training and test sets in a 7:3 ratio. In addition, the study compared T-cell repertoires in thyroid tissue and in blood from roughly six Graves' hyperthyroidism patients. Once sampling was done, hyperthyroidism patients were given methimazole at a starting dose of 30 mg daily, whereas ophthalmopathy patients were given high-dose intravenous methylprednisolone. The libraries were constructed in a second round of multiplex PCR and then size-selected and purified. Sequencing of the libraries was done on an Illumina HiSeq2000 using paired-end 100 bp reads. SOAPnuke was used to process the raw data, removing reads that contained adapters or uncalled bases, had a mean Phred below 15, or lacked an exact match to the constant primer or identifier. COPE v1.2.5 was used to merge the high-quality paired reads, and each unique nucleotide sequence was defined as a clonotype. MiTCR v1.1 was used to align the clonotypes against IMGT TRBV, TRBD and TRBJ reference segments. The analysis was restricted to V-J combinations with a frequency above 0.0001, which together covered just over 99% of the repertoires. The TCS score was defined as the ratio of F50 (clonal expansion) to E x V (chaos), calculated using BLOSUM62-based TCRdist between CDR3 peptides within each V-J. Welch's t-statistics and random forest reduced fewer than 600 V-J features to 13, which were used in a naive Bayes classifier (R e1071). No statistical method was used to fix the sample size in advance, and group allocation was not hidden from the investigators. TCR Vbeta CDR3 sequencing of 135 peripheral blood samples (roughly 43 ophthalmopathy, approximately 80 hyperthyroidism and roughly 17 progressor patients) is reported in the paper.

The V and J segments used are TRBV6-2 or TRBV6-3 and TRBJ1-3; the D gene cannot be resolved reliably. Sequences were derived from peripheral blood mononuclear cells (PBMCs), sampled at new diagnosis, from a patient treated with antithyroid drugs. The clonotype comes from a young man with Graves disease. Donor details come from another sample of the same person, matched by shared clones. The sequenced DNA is TGTGCCAGCAGTTACCCGACGTCGCCGGGGAACTCTGGAAACACCATATATTTT. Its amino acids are CASSYPTSPGNSGNTIYF.